Listed here is a single T cell receptor (beta chain). There are 16 residues in the CDR3. From germline, CDR1 is LNHDA and CDR2 SQIVND (reference sequence). Deletions cut 2 bases from V and 3 bases from J, with 14 bases between. Sequenced by immunoSEQ multiplex PCR; TCRdb stores in-frame clones only, minus some. Of about 200,000 clones in the sample, 89% were seen once. This sample is drawn from a study of blood T cell repertoires in COVID-19. This clonotype originated in a man between 60 and 70 years old who had recovered from COVID-19. Sequenced input: peripheral blood. The rearrangement joins TRBV19 to TRBJ2-1; possible D gene TRBD2, 6 bases. CDR3 in amino acids: CASSISDGRSYNEQFF. The CDR3 DNA reads as TGTGCCAGTAGTATAAGCGACGGGAGAAGCTACAATGAGCAGTTCTTC.